The T cell receptor beta chain under discussion was sequenced for a study of beta chain features in type 1 diabetes listed by TCRdb under 2018. At the level of the whole study: Patients and healthy donors did not differ in mean age, gender distribution, total cell number or subset yield. Whereas all 30 or so donors provided naive and central memory subsets, regulatory and stem cell-like memory subsets were isolated from just 8 patients and roughly 8 healthy donors. The study compared TCRB repertoires of sorted circulating CD4+ T cell subsets between recently diagnosed type 1 diabetes patients and matched healthy donors. Across all samples, some 110,000,000 sorted cells were examined, and cell number per subset correlated strongly with RNA yield. General study outcomes and caveats: Naive, central memory and regulatory TCRB repertoires appeared to be more alike among patients than among healthy donors. At VDJ recombination sites, patients with type 1 diabetes made fewer insertions and deleted more nucleotides, a pattern implying thymic rearrangement abnormalities. HLA sub-analyses involved small numbers of individuals, so any influence of HLA type on TCRB rearrangement remained unresolved. In all four CD4+ subsets, TCRB CDR3 length was moderately but significantly shorter in type 1 diabetes patients. PCR might favor shorter templates, but patient and control samples were amplified and corrected together, so any skew would affect both groups equally. Because cDNA rather than genomic DNA was sequenced, highly expressing activated cells could have been over-represented, although no difference in activation and CD3 levels was found between groups.

The entire amount of isolated RNA was reverse transcribed using the High Capacity cDNA Reverse Transcription Kit, so the sequenced TCRB transcripts were expressed ones. Deep immunoSEQ sequencing was performed on naive, central memory and regulatory T cell samples, with an average of approximately 4 million total reads per sample. Sorted cells were lysed in RLT buffer and RNA was extracted with DNase-treated RNeasy Micro or Mini kits, depending on cell number. Each cell subset was processed separately to prevent cross-contamination, with patient and healthy donor samples processed together. The immunoSEQ multiplex PCR was used to amplify TCRB sequences from cDNA, generating 87-bp fragments that spanned the CDR3 region. Sequencing of the amplicons was done on the Illumina HiSeq platform. Under the source paper's analysis protocol: Synthetic template baselines were used to correct PCR bias computationally, reads within Hamming distance 2 were collapsed, and singletons that could not be merged were discarded. Reads were aligned to IMGT to assign V, D and J genes, CDR3 length, and insertions or deletions at six rearrangement sites. Within each subset, clonotype counts were normalized to sorted cell number, and only after that were true diversity and Gini coefficients computed with the tcR R package. The overlap coefficient, calculated on TCRB nucleotide sequences, was used to measure repertoire sharing. As a proxy for the pre-selection repertoire, out-of-frame TCRB sequences from naive cells were analyzed. The immuneACCESS repertoire file appears here via TCRdb, limited to in-frame rearrangements. These files lack a portion of the clones; in checked studies, under half of the deficit traces to unresolved V genes, and the cause of the others is not known. The D gene and trimming were derived from the DNA, and the V and J assignments and clone size from that table. The sample yields approximately 250,000 clones; around an eighth were counted once. The top ten hold more than 0.02% of the sample.

Each donor gave one peripheral blood draw, averaging approximately 120 mL, which was collected into heparinised tubes. A BD FACSAria II and a panel including CD45RO, CCR7, CD25, CD127, CD95 and CD27 were used to sort naive, central memory, regulatory and stem cell-like memory CD4+ T cells. Purity was above 95% for every sorted population. PBMCs were separated immediately by Lymphoprep density gradient centrifugation and were stained directly, without being cultured. To minimize batch effects, samples were stained and sorted in pairs, one healthy donor with one patient per experiment. Relative to germline, V is 2 bases shorter and J is 14 bases shorter, with 12 bases between their ends. The germline V gene (reference sequence) gives CDR1 as SEHNR and CDR2 as FQNEAQ. The CDR3, cysteine through phenylalanine, is 12 amino acids long. Just CDR3 DNA is preserved here, 36 bases in frame from base 1. This clone was counted a few times. Its antigen target is currently unknown. No base-level quality is on record; no much larger clone is a single base apart.

The V gene is TRBV7-9 and the J gene is TRBJ1-4, with the D segment identity uncertain. The clonotype originates from a woman in her thirties or forties in good health. The sequencing sample was made of naive CD4+ T cells from blood. Explained via the paper, the cell subset or site label denotes: true naive CD4+ T cells. This receptor carries the CDR3 CASSLLGRNLFF. The DNA is as follows: TGTGCCAGCAGCTTATTGGGCAGGAATCTGTTTTTT.